Sequencing of this T cell receptor beta chain was carried out in a study of cytomegalovirus exposure and HLA in healthy donors. In the PCR, 60 Vbeta and 13 Jbeta primers were used. The repertoire was sequenced with immunoSEQ multiplex PCR; TCRdb's copy has only in-frame clones and lacks some. This sample has some 180,000 clones, with around 84% found just once. CDR1 and CDR2 (germline): LGHNA, YNFKEQ. Trimming shortened V by 0 bases and J by 1 base, and 9 bases separated the two germline ends. The CDR3 spans 16 residues. This clone was counted only a few times. The sample comprised PBMCs. The sequence was obtained from a man aged 35-49 years in good health and CMV-seropositive. The chain links TRBV4-2 to TRBJ2-2; unclear D gene. In DNA, the CDR3 is TGTGCCAGCAGCCAAGAGAGCTATAGGAACACCGGGGAGCTGTTTTTT. Its translation is CASSQESYRNTGELFF.